A single sample is the source of the 22 T cell receptor beta chains below, sequenced in a study of glioma-infiltrating T cells. TCR alpha and beta CDR3 regions were amplified from RNA using iRepertoire nested multiplex PCR. MiXCR, run by TCRdb on the multiplex PCR reads, gives a single entry per CDR3 protein. Of around 350,000 distinct CDR3 sequences in the sample, 41% were seen once. Sequencing input: glioma tissue, nonneoplastic brain tissue, or PBMCs (not recorded which). The source is a human donor with low-grade glioma or glioblastoma, undergoing nonglioma brain surgery, or in good health (not recorded which).

J is TRBJ2-7 and V is TRBV5-1; D is possibly TRBD2 (6 bases). Trimming left V 4 bases short and J 5 bases short, with 19 bases between. This CDR3 is built from 15 residues. In germline, CDR1 is SGHRS, CDR2 YFSETQ. The CDR3 DNA is TGCGCCAGCAGCCTCCAACTAGCAGGGTCCCACGAGCAGTACTTC. Residues: CASSLQLAGSHEQYF.

This clonotype was detected only a few times. V and J are TRBV3-1 and TRBJ1-5; 8 bases are shared with TRBD1. The junction had 3 bases not matched to a gene; V was cut back by 4 bases and J by 4 bases. The length of the CDR3 is 14 residues. CDR1 is LGHDT and CDR2 is YNNKEL in the germline V gene (reference sequence). CDR3 in amino acids: CASSPGQVNQPQHF. For the CDR3, the DNA is TGTGCCAGCAGCCCGGGACAGGTGAATCAGCCCCAGCATTTT.

This clonotype was picked up many times. This chain connects TRBV15 to TRBJ2-7; the D call may be TRBD1 or TRBD2 (5 bases each). The CDR3 length is 18 residues. V was shortened by 3 bases and J by 2 bases, with 23 bases between the two germline ends. Germline assignment: CDR1 LNHNV and CDR2 YYDKDF (reference sequence). CDR3 coding DNA: TGTGCCACCAGCAGGTTCATTACCCCGGGACGAAGGACCTACGAGCAGTACTTC. Translated: CATSRFITPGRRTYEQYF.

In regard to this clonotype: In this CDR3 the conserved last residue, phenylalanine or tryptophan, is missing, so a read error is likely. The chain couples TRBV27 to TRBJ2-7; TRBD1 is a possible D gene (5 bases). This CDR3 is built from 14 residues. Trimming shortened V by 8 bases and J by 4 bases, and 18 bases separated the two germline ends. Germline V CDR1 and CDR2: MNHEY, SMNVEV (reference sequence). The CDR3 here is CASPPRQKSYEQYY. The CDR3 DNA reads as TGTGCCAGCCCACCCAGACAGAAATCTTACGAGCAGTACTAC.

The rearrangement links TRBV15 to TRBJ2-7; 11 bases fit TRBD2. The CDR3 loop spans 16 amino acids. Per the germline V gene, CDR1 is LNHNV and CDR2 is YYDKDF (reference sequence). Trimming at V came to 0 bases and at J to 6 bases, leaving 7 bases not matched to a gene. The CDR3 reads CATSRDPLAGVGEQYF. The CDR3 bases are TGTGCCACCAGCAGAGATCCACTAGCGGGAGTAGGCGAGCAGTACTTC.

This clonotype turned up a few times. The CDR3 spells CASCNGQVPFSNQPQHF. The DNA for the CDR3 is TGTGCCAGCTGCAACGGACAAGTCCCTTTTAGCAATCAGCCCCAGCATTTT. The chain has TRBV19 and TRBJ1-5; possible D gene TRBD1, 5 bases. Germline CDR1 reads LNHDA; CDR2 reads SQIVND (reference sequence). The CDR3 loop spans 17 amino acids. V was clipped by 9 bases and J by 0 bases, with 21 bases between them. The full variable domain, its missing parts supplied by reference TRBV19 and TRBJ1-5, is DGGITQSPKYLFRKEGQNVTLSCEQNLNHDAMYWYRQDPGQGLRLIYYSQIVNDFQKGDIAEGYSVSREKKESFPLTVTSAQKNPTAFYLCASCNGQVPFSNQPQHFGDGTRLSIL.

The V gene is TRBV7-2, the J gene TRBJ2-7, with 7 bases identical to TRBD2. Germline lookup yields CDR1 SGHTA and CDR2 FQGNSA. This CDR3 is built from 15 residues. V was clipped by 3 bases and J by 0 bases; unmatched bases: 5. CDR3 protein: CASSFGGSVSYEQYF. DNA for the CDR3: TGTGCCAGCAGCTTTGGCGGGAGTGTCTCCTACGAGCAGTACTTC. Looking up the rest from reference TRBV7-2 and TRBJ2-7 gives the full variable domain: GAGVSQSPSNKVTEKGKDVELRCDPISGHTALYWYRQSLGQGLEFLIYFQGNSAPDKSGLPSDRFSAERTGGSVSTLTIQRTQQEDSAVYLCASSFGGSVSYEQYFGPGTRLTVT.

Note on this clonotype: At one end the junction does not follow the germline gene, possibly because of a read error. The chain carries TRBV28 and TRBJ2-7; 7 bases line up with TRBD2. Germline CDR1 and CDR2: MDHEN and SYDVKM. The CDR3 length is 15 residues. The CDR3 sequence: CARSLGLAVFYEQYF. The CDR3 region has the DNA TGTGCCCGCAGTTTAGGTCTAGCGGTCTTCTACGAGCAGTACTTC. Variable domain in full (rest from reference TRBV28 and TRBJ2-7): DVKVTQSSRYLVKRTGEKVFLECVQDMDHENMFWYRQDPGLGLRLIYFSYDVKMKEKGDIPEGYSVSREKKERFSLILESASTNQTSMYLCARSLGLAVFYEQYFGPGTRLTVT.

J is TRBJ2-2 and V is TRBV29-1; 8 bases are shared with TRBD1. V shed 6 bases, J shed 0 bases, and the junction held 3 bases outside the gene matches. CDR1 and CDR2 (germline): SQVTM, ANQGSEA. The CDR3 covers 14 residues. This chain's CDR3 is CSVPQGANTGELFF. The CDR3 DNA reads TGCAGCGTCCCACAGGGGGCGAACACCGGGGAGCTGTTTTTT.

This clonotype has only a few counts. The rearrangement uses TRBV20-1 and TRBJ2-7; 14 nucleotides agree with TRBD2. Germline CDR1 DFQATT, CDR2 SNEGSKA (reference sequence). Losses at the gene ends were 2 bases for V and 5 bases for J; bases not matched to a gene: 5. The CDR3 is 15 residues long. This chain's CDR3 is CSARPRTSGRHEQYF. In DNA, the CDR3 is TGCAGTGCTAGACCTCGGACTAGCGGGAGGCACGAGCAGTACTTC.

Remarks on this clonotype: This sequence may be a read error, since a much larger clone differs from it by one base. J is TRBJ2-7 and V is TRBV20-1; D tentatively reads TRBD1 or TRBD2 (5 bases each). CDR3 size: 14 residues. Looked up from germline, CDR1 is DFQATT and CDR2 is SNEGSKA (reference sequence). The V gene lost 3 bases and the J gene lost 4 bases, with 16 bases spanning the gap. In DNA, the CDR3 is TGCAGTGCTAGTGTAGGGAAGGGGACGTACGAGCAGTACTTC. As protein: CSASVGKGTYEQYF.

Only a few counts were recorded for this clonotype. CDR3 sequence (DNA): TGCGCCAGCAGCCAAGGGACAGGGGAGACCCAGTACTTC. It yields the protein CASSQGTGETQYF. The chain employs TRBV4-3 and TRBJ2-5, with 8 bases matching TRBD1. J was trimmed by 5 bases and V by 1 base; bases with no gene match: 0. The CDR3 is made up of 13 amino acids. Germline V gene sequence: CDR1 LGHNA, CDR2 YSLEER.

This clonotype has more than one count but fewer than ten. This chain joins TRBV9 and TRBJ1-2; D not resolved. CDR3 length: 16 residues. Germline V lookup: CDR1 SGDLS, CDR2 YYNGEE. V lost 4 bases to trimming and J lost 1 base, with 17 bases between them. The CDR3 nucleotides are TGTGCCAGCAGCCCTTCGTTCGGAGTTCTTAACTATGGCTACACCTTC. Protein: CASSPSFGVLNYGYTF.

This clonotype was seen repeatedly, ten times or more. The gene calls are TRBV4-3 and TRBJ2-1, with D perhaps TRBD2 (5 bases). V was shortened by 2 bases and J by 7 bases, with 12 bases between the two germline ends. CDR1 and CDR2 (germline): LGHNA, YSLEER. The CDR3 length is 14 residues. The CDR3 DNA sequence: TGCGCCAGCAGCCAACTTAATCCGGGGAATGAGCAGTTCTTC. It codes for CASSQLNPGNEQFF.

For this clonotype: A clone one base away is much larger, so this may be a read error. As DNA, the CDR3 is TGTGCCAGCAGCTTTGGGCGGAGAGAGGACAATGAGCAGTTCTTC. This codes for CASSFGRREDNEQFF. This chain connects TRBV4-2 to TRBJ2-1; D is uncertain. Trimming removed 5 bases from V and 5 bases from J, with 16 bases in between. The CDR3 contains 15 residues. Germline values: CDR1 LGHNA, CDR2 YNFKEQ.

The V and J genes are TRBV19 and TRBJ1-1; D is perhaps TRBD1 (6 bases). The germline V and J ends were trimmed by 6 bases and 3 bases, with 17 bases remaining between them. This CDR3 has 15 amino acids. From germline, CDR1 is LNHDA and CDR2 SQIVND (reference sequence). The CDR3 here is CASSTGRGAHTEAFF. The CDR3 DNA reads as TGTGCCAGTAGCACAGGTCGGGGGGCTCACACTGAAGCTTTCTTT.

The rearrangement links TRBV19 to TRBJ2-7; unclear D gene. V was pared by 3 bases and J by 2 bases, with 11 bases between. CDR3 length: 14 residues. Germline V gene lookup returns CDR1 LNHDA and CDR2 SQIVND (reference sequence). Here the CDR3 reads CASSIRSATYEQYF. In nucleotides, the CDR3 is TGTGCCAGTAGTATCCGAAGCGCGACCTACGAGCAGTACTTC.

V usage is TRBV20-1 and J usage is TRBJ1-3; D is uncertain. Per germline, CDR1 DFQATT and CDR2 SNEGSKA (reference sequence). The CDR3 is 13 residues long. The V end was cut by 1 base, the J end by 0 bases, with 4 bases between. This chain's CDR3 is CSARVISGNTIYF. CDR3 coding DNA: TGCAGTGCTAGAGTTATCTCTGGAAACACCATATATTTT.

The gene calls are TRBV28 and TRBJ2-1; tentative D call: TRBD2 (6 bases). The length of the CDR3 is 15 residues. V dropped 6 bases and J dropped 7 bases, with 19 bases sitting between them. The germline V gene has CDR1 MDHEN and CDR2 SYDVKM. This CDR3 is CASSPGTPTVNEQFF. In DNA form, the CDR3 reads TGTGCCAGCAGCCCCGGGACTCCGACTGTAAATGAGCAGTTCTTC.

As to this clonotype: A read error is possible here, since a much larger clone lies one base away. The chain uses TRBV6-1 and TRBJ1-6; D is uncertain. The CDR3 runs to 17 residues. The germline V gene has CDR1 MNHNS and CDR2 SASEGT. CDR3 DNA sequence: TGTACCAGCAGTGAACGTGGAAGCGGCTCCTATAATTCACCCCTCCACTTT. Encoded protein: CTSSERGSGSYNSPLHF.

Comments on this clonotype: One end of the junction is discordant with germline, which a read error may explain. The chain carries TRBV27 and TRBJ2-7; no clear D. Germline values: CDR1 MNHEY, CDR2 SMNVEV (reference sequence). The CDR3 is 15 residues long. The CDR3 nucleotides read TGTGCCACCAGTGACCTTACGAGTGGAGCCTACGAGCAGTACTTC. The encoded protein is CATSDLTSGAYEQYF.

The J gene is TRBJ2-1, the V gene TRBV4-2; 8 nucleotides agree with TRBD2. The CDR3 spans 16 residues. Germline trimming cut 5 bases from V and 0 bases from J; bases unmatched to any gene: 6. CDR1 is LGHNA and CDR2 is YNFKEQ in the germline V gene. This chain's CDR3 is CASSYRREDSYNEQFF. The CDR3, as DNA: TGTGCCAGCAGCTATCGGCGGGAGGACTCCTACAATGAGCAGTTCTTC.